The rows below give T cell receptor beta chains drawn from one sample of a study of blood T cell repertoires in COVID-19. The protocol was immunoSEQ multiplex PCR, while the TCRdb copy is restricted to in-frame clones and leaves out a portion. The profile shows about 140,000 clones, roughly 79% of them singletons. Sample: peripheral blood. The receptors come from a human donor in a cohort sampled during active COVID-19. Both conserved end residues are trimmed from each CDR3. Fields, in order: D gene, V gene, J gene, CDR3 protein. D genes are given only for firm matches.

-,TRBV5-1,TRBJ2-2,ASSLIRLTGELF
-,TRBV5-4,TRBJ2-2,ASSYDFRGAGELF
TRBD1,TRBV7-2,TRBJ2-3,ASSSPGQRTDTQY
TRBD1,TRBV6-5,TRBJ1-6,ASSPVTGGVSPLH
TRBD1,TRBV9,TRBJ2-5,ASSVAGGEETQY
-,TRBV27,TRBJ1-6,ASSLTGRTLH
TRBD1,TRBV28,TRBJ2-7,ASSRTGGWEQY
TRBD2,TRBV6-5,TRBJ2-7,ASRAGLAGYEQY
TRBD1,TRBV6-5,TRBJ2-7,ASSYSRDRGGEQY
TRBD2,TRBV7-3,TRBJ2-1,ASSPGLAGKQF
TRBD2,TRBV7-8,TRBJ2-4,ASSLTGLAKLAKNIQY
TRBD1,TRBV6-2/TRBV6-3,TRBJ2-5,ASSYYPPRQGIIQETQY
TRBD1,TRBV4-1,TRBJ1-2,ASSQDRTGAENYGYT
-,TRBV5-5,TRBJ2-7,ASSLGVGGEQY
TRBD1,TRBV5-1,TRBJ2-7,ASSLFAGGSYEQY
-,TRBV18,TRBJ1-1,ASSPITDTEAF
TRBD1,TRBV5-5,TRBJ1-5,ASSTQGGNQPQH
-,TRBV9,TRBJ2-2,ASTALSRGLTGELF